The 23 T cell receptor beta chains below all came from one sample that was sequenced in a study of PD-L1 blockade in urothelial cancer. The sample's time point: pretreatment peripheral blood. Profiling relied on immunoSEQ multiplex PCR, and the TCRdb table lists in-frame clones only, not all of them. The table shows tens of thousands of clones, with roughly 84% occurring only once. The sample consisted of PBMCs, taken around atezolizumab (anti-PD-L1) treatment. The receptors were sampled from a man between 60 and 70 years old with urothelial cancer.

The chain carries TRBV19 and TRBJ2-7; a weak D match, TRBD2 (5 bases). Germline CDR1 reads LNHDA; CDR2 reads SQIVND (reference sequence). The germline V and J ends were trimmed by 3 bases and 1 base, with 10 bases remaining between them. This CDR3 contains 14 residues. This chain's CDR3 is CASSIGIVSYEQYF. As DNA, the CDR3 is TGTGCCAGTAGTATCGGGATTGTTTCCTACGAGCAGTACTTC.

V is TRBV4-1 and J is TRBJ2-2; D is perhaps TRBD2 (5 bases). This CDR3 has 18 amino acids. Per the germline V gene, CDR1 is MGHRA and CDR2 is YSYEKL. V dropped 3 bases and J dropped 0 bases, with 17 bases sitting between them. The CDR3 loop is CASSQQSGHRPNTGELFF. In DNA, the CDR3 is TGCGCCAGCAGCCAGCAGAGCGGTCACAGACCGAACACCGGGGAGCTGTTTTTT.

The V gene is TRBV19, the J gene TRBJ2-7; TRBD1 agrees at 8 bases. Trimming took 5 bases from V and 3 from J; bases not matched to a gene: 6. Germline CDR1 reads LNHDA; CDR2 reads SQIVND (reference sequence). This CDR3 comprises 14 residues. CDR3 coding DNA: TGTGCCAGTAGTGCACGGGGACAGGTCTACGAGCAGTACTTC. Translating gives CASSARGQVYEQYF.

As DNA, the CDR3 is TGTGCCAGTTGCTCGGACAGGGGCGAAGCTGAAGCTTTCTTT. Translated, it gives CASCSDRGEAEAFF. The gene calls are TRBV6-5 and TRBJ1-1, with 9 nucleotides matching TRBD1. The length of the CDR3 is 14 residues. Germline V gene lookup returns CDR1 MNHEY and CDR2 SVGAGI. Unmatched junction bases numbered 11, after V lost 9 bases and J lost 6 bases.

The chain recombines TRBV11-2 with TRBJ1-2, with unresolved D. The CDR3 has 15 residues. The V and J ends lost 5 bases and 1 base respectively, with 14 bases between them. Germline V gene sequence: CDR1 SGHAT, CDR2 FQNNGV. For the CDR3, the DNA is TGTGCCAGCAGCCCGTACATGTCCCTTAACTATGGCTACACCTTC. It is translated as CASSPYMSLNYGYTF.

The rearrangement uses TRBV2 and TRBJ2-1; D remains unclear. The CDR3 totals 13 residues. Trimming shortened V by 5 bases and J by 9 bases, and 14 bases separated the two germline ends. The V gene's germline CDR1 is SNHLY and CDR2 FYNNEI. The CDR3 region has the DNA TGTGCCAGCAGTACAATTACGTACCCTGAGCAGTTCTTC. Amino acid sequence: CASSTITYPEQFF.

The chain links TRBV19 to TRBJ2-2; a weak D match, TRBD1 (6 bases). Germline-derived CDR1 and CDR2 are LNHDA and SQIVND (reference sequence). Trimming removed 9 bases from V and 3 bases from J, with 11 bases in between. This CDR3 has 13 amino acids. The CDR3 loop is CASVQGYTGELFF. In nucleotides, the CDR3 is TGTGCCAGCGTACAGGGTTACACCGGGGAGCTGTTTTTT.

The chain joins TRBV9 to TRBJ1-3; D not resolved. V lost 4 bases and J 2 bases, leaving 10 bases between the germline ends. This CDR3 contains 14 residues. Germline values: CDR1 SGDLS, CDR2 YYNGEE. The CDR3 sequence is CASSPSEPGNTIYF. The CDR3, as DNA: TGTGCCAGCAGCCCCAGCGAGCCTGGAAACACCATATATTTT.

This clone was detected only once. The CDR3 DNA reads as TGCGCCAGCAGTGAGGGCACTAGCGGGTATGAGACCCAGTACTTC. As protein: CASSEGTSGYETQYF. The V and J genes are TRBV10-1 and TRBJ2-5; 9 nucleotides agree with TRBD2. The CDR3 length is 15 residues. The V gene end was trimmed by 2 bases and the J gene end by 5 bases; junction bases not matched to a gene: 6. The V gene's germline CDR1 is WNHNN and CDR2 SYGVQD (reference sequence).

The J gene is TRBJ1-5, the V gene TRBV27; D perhaps matches TRBD1 (6 bases). The CDR3 sequence is 14 residues long. The V and J ends lost 3 bases and 5 bases respectively, with 11 bases between them. Germline CDR1 MNHEY, CDR2 SMNVEV (reference sequence). CDR3 DNA sequence: TGTGCCAGCAGTTTCTCTACAGGGCATCAGCCCCAGCATTTT. Translation gives CASSFSTGHQPQHF.

The V and J genes are TRBV4-1 and TRBJ2-4; D might be TRBD2 (6 bases). Per germline, CDR1 MGHRA and CDR2 YSYEKL. Trimming shortened V by 0 bases and J by 5 bases, and 14 bases separated the two germline ends. The CDR3 loop spans 16 amino acids. The CDR3 bases are TGCGCCAGCAGCCAAGATTGGCAGGGAGGCGAAAACATTCAGTACTTC. It yields the protein CASSQDWQGGENIQYF.

The genes are TRBV4-2 and TRBJ1-4; 11 bases match TRBD1. The V gene end was trimmed by 5 bases and the J gene end by 2 bases; junction bases not matched to a gene: 4. CDR3 size: 16 residues. The germline V gene has CDR1 LGHNA and CDR2 YNFKEQ. The CDR3 is CASSRTGGSTNEKLFF. The CDR3 DNA reads TGTGCCAGCAGCAGGACAGGGGGCTCTACTAATGAAAAACTGTTTTTT.

The chain joins TRBV6-5 to TRBJ2-7; TRBD2 aligns across 9 bases. Germline lookup yields CDR1 MNHEY and CDR2 SVGAGI. V shed 8 bases, J shed 5 bases, and the junction held 10 bases outside the gene matches. The CDR3 loop spans 14 amino acids. The CDR3 nucleotides are TGTGCCAGCGCCACCGGGCTAGCGGGAAACGAGCAGTACTTC. Residues: CASATGLAGNEQYF.

The chain couples TRBV2 to TRBJ2-5; the match to TRBD2 covers 7 bases. The CDR3 has 12 amino acids. V was clipped by 8 bases and J by 5 bases; unmatched bases: 5. The germline gives CDR1 SNHLY, CDR2 FYNNEI. CDR3 bases: TGTGCCAGCGGCCCCGGGGGGGAGACCCAGTACTTC. Its protein product is CASGPGGETQYF.

The V gene is TRBV5-1, the J gene TRBJ1-3, with D possibly TRBD1 on 5 matching bases. The V gene's germline CDR1 is SGHRS and CDR2 YFSETQ. This CDR3 comprises 14 residues. The V and J ends lost 1 base and 4 bases respectively, with 9 bases between them. The CDR3 sequence is CASSLSGFGNTIYF. The CDR3 nucleotides read TGCGCCAGCAGCTTGTCAGGGTTCGGAAACACCATATATTTT.

The J gene is TRBJ1-5, the V gene TRBV7-9, with TRBD1 matching over 11 bases. V lost 8 bases to trimming and J lost 7 bases; unmatched junction nucleotides: 7. The CDR3 runs 14 residues. Looked up from germline, CDR1 is SEHNR and CDR2 is FQNEAQ (reference sequence). CDR3 protein: CASRGQGAWQPQHF. The CDR3 DNA reads as TGTGCCAGCCGCGGACAGGGGGCTTGGCAGCCCCAGCATTTT.

The V gene is TRBV2, the J gene TRBJ2-5; TRBD1 matches 8 bases. Germline trimming cut 3 bases from V and 4 bases from J; bases unmatched to any gene: 1. Germline V gene data show CDR1 as SNHLY and CDR2 as FYNNEI. This CDR3 contains 13 residues. CDR3 amino acids: CASSDGTGETQYF. The CDR3 DNA follows: TGTGCCAGCAGTGACGGGACAGGAGAGACCCAGTACTTC.

CDR3 sequence (DNA): TGTGCCAGCAGTCGACAGGGATTAAGCTCCTACGAGCAGTACTTC. It yields the protein CASSRQGLSSYEQYF. The chain recombines TRBV28 with TRBJ2-7; the match to TRBD1 covers 7 bases. CDR3 length equals 15 residues. Germline lookup yields CDR1 MDHEN and CDR2 SYDVKM. The V and J ends lost 5 bases and 0 bases, in that order; junction bases with no gene match: 7.

The J gene is TRBJ2-1, the V gene TRBV6-5, with TRBD2 identical over 9 bases. V gave up 4 bases and J gave up 9 bases; unmatched junction bases: 10. The germline V gene has CDR1 MNHEY and CDR2 SVGAGI. CDR3 size: 15 residues. For the CDR3, the DNA is TGTGCCAGCAGTTCCGCGGGGGGGTGGGGTAGTGAGCAGTTCTTC. Amino acids: CASSSAGGWGSEQFF.

The V call is TRBV4-1, the J call TRBJ2-1; 12 nucleotides align to TRBD1. CDR3 size: 15 residues. The trim removed 4 bases at V and 8 bases at J, leaving 6 bases unmatched. CDR1 is MGHRA, CDR2 YSYEKL, per germline. The CDR3 loop is CASSRRGTGGDEQFF. CDR3 in DNA: TGCGCCAGCAGCCGTAGGGGGACAGGGGGCGATGAGCAGTTCTTC.

The chain has TRBV19 and TRBJ2-7; D gene ambiguous. The germline V gene encodes CDR1 LNHDA and CDR2 SQIVND (reference sequence). The CDR3 covers 12 residues. V was clipped by 3 bases and J by 5 bases, with 8 bases between them. CDR3 residues: CASSITPDEQYF. The CDR3 DNA sequence: TGTGCCAGTAGTATTACCCCGGACGAGCAGTACTTC.

The V call is TRBV11-2, the J call TRBJ1-3; D call uncertain. The length of the CDR3 is 15 residues. V was clipped by 2 bases and J by 4 bases, with 12 bases between them. Germline V CDR1 and CDR2: SGHAT, FQNNGV. CDR3 protein: CASSLIGGGGNTIYF. CDR3 nucleotide sequence: TGTGCCAGCAGCTTAATTGGCGGCGGGGGAAACACCATATATTTT.

The chain links TRBV7-9 to TRBJ2-7, with D tentatively TRBD1 (5 bases). Germline-derived CDR1 and CDR2 are SEHNR and FQNEAQ (reference sequence). Trimming took 4 bases from V and 3 from J, leaving 7 bases between them. CDR3 size: 12 residues. The CDR3 reads CASSSTGYEQYF. The DNA for the CDR3 is TGTGCCAGCAGCTCCACAGGCTACGAGCAGTACTTC.